This is a list of T cell receptor beta chains from one sample in a study. One entry per CDR3 protein results from TCRdb running MiXCR on the RT-PCR reads. This table has more than 600,000 distinct CDR3 sequences, 13% to 15% appearing once. The sequencing sample was made of memory CD4+ T cells from blood. The receptors derive from a female donor in good health, serving as a healthy control. CDR3s include the opening cysteine and the closing phenylalanine or tryptophan. D genes are given only for firm matches. Rows may omit the clone size; those that give it use once, few, many or a size class.

V gene: TRBV7-2; clone size: many; J gene: TRBJ2-1; D gene: -; CDR3 protein: CASSPPSDVYNEQFF; CDR3 DNA: TGTGCCAGCAGCCCCCCTAGCGACGTCTACAATGAGCAGTTCTTC
V gene: TRBV6-5; clone size: -; J gene: TRBJ1-2; D gene: -; CDR3 protein: CASSHGGRGGYTF; CDR3 DNA: TGTGCCAGCAGCCACGGGGGCCGCGGGGGCTACACCTTC
V gene: TRBV3-1; clone size: few; J gene: TRBJ2-7; D gene: TRBD1; CDR3 protein: CASSHGTGDYEQYF; CDR3 DNA: TGTGCCAGCAGCCATGGGACAGGGGACTACGAGCAGTACTTC
V gene: TRBV27; clone size: many; J gene: TRBJ2-3; D gene: TRBD2; CDR3 protein: CASSFTSGGARDTQYF; CDR3 DNA: TGTGCCAGCAGTTTCACTAGCGGGGGGGCCAGAGATACGCAGTATTTT
V gene: TRBV20-1; clone size: -; J gene: TRBJ2-3; D gene: -; CDR3 protein: CSAQLDHTQYF; CDR3 DNA: TGCAGTGCCCAACTAGACCATACGCAGTATTTT
V gene: TRBV5-6; clone size: -; J gene: TRBJ1-4; D gene: -; CDR3 protein: CASSFRGTNEKLFF; CDR3 DNA: TGTGCCAGCAGCTTCCGGGGTACTAATGAAAAACTGTTTTTT
V gene: TRBV20-1; clone size: few; J gene: TRBJ2-1; D gene: -; CDR3 protein: CSATAVGERYYNEQFF; CDR3 DNA: TGCAGTGCTACGGCTGTAGGGGAGCGGTACTACAATGAGCAGTTCTTC
V gene: TRBV4-3; clone size: many; J gene: TRBJ2-7; D gene: TRBD1; CDR3 protein: CASSQGGQEGLREQYF; CDR3 DNA: TGCGCCAGCAGCCAAGGGGGACAGGAGGGACTGCGTGAGCAGTACTTC
V gene: TRBV29-1; clone size: many; J gene: TRBJ1-1; D gene: -; CDR3 protein: CSVAKPPSPGTMNTEAFF; CDR3 DNA: TGCAGCGTTGCAAAGCCCCCATCCCCGGGGACCATGAACACTGAAGCTTTCTTT
V gene: TRBV5-1; clone size: few; J gene: TRBJ1-6; D gene: -; CDR3 protein: CASSLLNPGDSPLHF; CDR3 DNA: TGCGCCAGCAGCTTGTTGAATCCGGGAGATTCACCCCTCCACTTT
V gene: TRBV12-3/TRBV12-4; clone size: -; J gene: TRBJ1-5; D gene: TRBD1; CDR3 protein: CASSFEVGTAGNQPQHF; CDR3 DNA: TGTGCCAGCAGTTTTGAGGTGGGGACAGCTGGCAATCAGCCCCAGCATTTT
V gene: TRBV7-3; clone size: -; J gene: TRBJ1-1; D gene: TRBD1; CDR3 protein: CASSPTGQGTEAFF; CDR3 DNA: TGTGCCAGCAGCCCTACGGGACAGGGGACTGAAGCTTTCTTT
V gene: TRBV10-1; clone size: few; J gene: TRBJ1-5; D gene: -; CDR3 protein: CASSAGLGNQPQHF; CDR3 DNA: TGCGCCAGCAGTGCAGGGTTGGGCAATCAGCCCCAGCATTTT
V gene: TRBV29-1; clone size: many; J gene: TRBJ1-2; D gene: -; CDR3 protein: CSVSYIAQYGYTF; CDR3 DNA: TGCAGCGTTTCCTACATAGCCCAGTATGGCTACACCTTC
V gene: TRBV7-9; clone size: many; J gene: TRBJ2-1; D gene: -; CDR3 protein: CASSFIYPEQFF; CDR3 DNA: TGTGCCAGCAGCTTCATCTACCCCGAGCAGTTCTTC
V gene: TRBV29-1; clone size: -; J gene: TRBJ1-2; D gene: -; CDR3 protein: CSVEEQRHGYTF; CDR3 DNA: TGCAGCGTTGAAGAACAGAGGCATGGCTACACCTTC
V gene: TRBV12-3/TRBV12-4; clone size: many; J gene: TRBJ1-5; D gene: -; CDR3 protein: CASSPTGYQPQHF; CDR3 DNA: TGTGCCAGCAGTCCGACAGGATATCAGCCCCAGCATTTT
V gene: TRBV12-3/TRBV12-4; clone size: many; J gene: TRBJ1-2; D gene: -; CDR3 protein: CASSLDSSYGYTF; CDR3 DNA: TGTGCCAGCAGTTTGGACAGCTCCTATGGCTACACCTTC
V gene: TRBV29-1; clone size: once; J gene: TRBJ2-3; D gene: -; CDR3 protein: CSVEVQGADTQYF; CDR3 DNA: TGCAGCGTTGAAGTTCAGGGTGCAGATACGCAGTATTTT
V gene: TRBV12-3/TRBV12-4; clone size: few; J gene: TRBJ2-7; D gene: -; CDR3 protein: CASSSELLSSYEQYF; CDR3 DNA: TGTGCCAGCTCCTCGGAACTTCTGAGCTCCTACGAGCAGTACTTC
V gene: TRBV20-1; clone size: few; J gene: TRBJ2-5; D gene: -; CDR3 protein: CSALTPSETQYF; CDR3 DNA: TGCAGTGCTCTAACACCGTCGGAGACCCAGTACTTC
V gene: TRBV9; clone size: -; J gene: TRBJ2-5; D gene: -; CDR3 protein: CASSALHVQGTQYF; CDR3 DNA: TGTGCCAGCAGCGCCCTTCACGTTCAGGGGACCCAGTACTTC
V gene: TRBV7-9; clone size: few; J gene: TRBJ2-2; D gene: -; CDR3 protein: CASIPSAIGELFF; CDR3 DNA: TGTGCCAGCATCCCATCAGCCATCGGGGAGCTGTTTTTT
V gene: TRBV15; clone size: -; J gene: TRBJ2-3; D gene: TRBD2; CDR3 protein: CATSRDLGRGGTTDTQYF; CDR3 DNA: TGTGCCACCAGCAGAGATCTTGGACGGGGGGGTACCACAGATACGCAGTATTTT
V gene: TRBV2; clone size: -; J gene: TRBJ2-1; D gene: TRBD2; CDR3 protein: CASRREINNEQFF; CDR3 DNA: TGTGCCAGCAGGCGGGAGATCAACAATGAGCAGTTCTTC
V gene: TRBV28; clone size: -; J gene: TRBJ1-4; D gene: -; CDR3 protein: CASTGGGTVWEKLFF; CDR3 DNA: TGTGCCAGCACCGGAGGTGGGACGGTTTGGGAAAAACTGTTTTTT